The clone carrying this T cell receptor (beta chain) was seen once. Its target is not known. Every isolated RNA sample was fully reverse transcribed, so sequencing captured expressed TCRB transcripts. When averaged, stem cell-like memory T cell samples yielded some 1 million reads. Assay: immunoSEQ multiplex PCR; the TCRdb copy retains only in-frame clones and omits some. The sample holds about 53,000 clones; roughly 63% are singletons and the top ten take approximately 0.3%. This sample stems from a study of beta chain features in type 1 diabetes. Study results and limitations: Researchers report that Type 1 diabetes patients had moderately but significantly shorter TCRB CDR3s across all four CD4+ subsets.

Source material: stem cell memory CD4+ T cells from blood. This receptor was obtained from a woman younger than 45 with type 1 diabetes.

CDR3 DNA: TGTGCCAGCAGCTTGGGTTCGGCAGGGGGATACACTGAAGCTTTCTTT. Amino acids: CASSLGSAGGYTEAFF. The chain links TRBV5-6 to TRBJ1-1, with 7 bases lining up with TRBD1. The CDR3 runs 16 residues. Unmatched junction bases numbered 8, after V lost 0 bases and J lost 3 bases. The germline V gene has CDR1 SGHDT and CDR2 YYEEEE.